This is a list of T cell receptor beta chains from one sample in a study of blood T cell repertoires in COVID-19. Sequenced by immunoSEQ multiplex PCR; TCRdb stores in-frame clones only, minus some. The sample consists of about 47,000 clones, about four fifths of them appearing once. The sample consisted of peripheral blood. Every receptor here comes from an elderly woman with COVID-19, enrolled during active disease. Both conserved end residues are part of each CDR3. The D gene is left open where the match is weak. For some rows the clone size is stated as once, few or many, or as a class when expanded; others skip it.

cdr3_nt: TGTGCCAGCAACAAATTGGAGGGAACTGAGCAGTACTTC; cdr3_aa: CASNKLEGTEQYF; cdr3_length: 13; d_call: NA; j_call: TRBJ2-7; v_call: TRBV9; clone_size: once
cdr3_nt: TGTGCCAGCAGTCCTCACCGGGACAGGGGGAACAATGAGCAGTTCTTC; cdr3_aa: CASSPHRDRGNNEQFF; cdr3_length: 16; d_call: TRBD1; j_call: TRBJ2-1; v_call: TRBV27; clone_size: NA
cdr3_nt: TGTGCCAGCAGTTTATTCGGGACAGTAACTGGGGCCAACGTCCTGACTTTC; cdr3_aa: CASSLFGTVTGANVLTF; cdr3_length: 17; d_call: TRBD1; j_call: TRBJ2-6; v_call: TRBV27; clone_size: NA
cdr3_nt: TGTGCCAGCAGTTTGGACAGGGGCCTTTATGGCTACACCTTC; cdr3_aa: CASSLDRGLYGYTF; cdr3_length: 14; d_call: TRBD1; j_call: TRBJ1-2; v_call: TRBV2; clone_size: NA
cdr3_nt: TGTGCCAGCAGCGTATCCGGGAGCTCTGGAAACACCATATATTTT; cdr3_aa: CASSVSGSSGNTIYF; cdr3_length: 15; d_call: NA; j_call: TRBJ1-3; v_call: TRBV9; clone_size: once
cdr3_nt: TGTGCCAGCAGGGGGGGAGTGGACAGGTCCTACGAGCAGTACTTC; cdr3_aa: CASRGGVDRSYEQYF; cdr3_length: 15; d_call: NA; j_call: TRBJ2-7; v_call: TRBV27; clone_size: NA
cdr3_nt: TGTGCCAGCGAAGGACAGGGTTTTGCCGGGGAGCTGTTTTTT; cdr3_aa: CASEGQGFAGELFF; cdr3_length: 14; d_call: TRBD1; j_call: TRBJ2-2; v_call: TRBV2; clone_size: NA
cdr3_nt: TGTGCCAGCAGCCGACTAGCCGCCGGCTCCTACGAGCAGTACTTC; cdr3_aa: CASSRLAAGSYEQYF; cdr3_length: 15; d_call: TRBD2; j_call: TRBJ2-7; v_call: TRBV27; clone_size: NA
cdr3_nt: TGTGCCAGCAGCTTAGGTACCTTTAGCGGCAGTAGCACAGATACGCAGTATTTT; cdr3_aa: CASSLGTFSGSSTDTQYF; cdr3_length: 18; d_call: NA; j_call: TRBJ2-3; v_call: TRBV11-2; clone_size: NA
cdr3_nt: TGTGCCACCAGCAGCCGGGGACAGTACCAAGAGACCCAGTACTTC; cdr3_aa: CATSSRGQYQETQYF; cdr3_length: 15; d_call: TRBD1; j_call: TRBJ2-5; v_call: TRBV15; clone_size: NA
cdr3_nt: TGTGCCAGCAGCCAGGACAGGGGAGCGAACTATGGCTACACCTTC; cdr3_aa: CASSQDRGANYGYTF; cdr3_length: 15; d_call: TRBD1; j_call: TRBJ1-2; v_call: TRBV6-5; clone_size: NA
cdr3_nt: TGCGCCAGCAGCTTAACGACAGGTGGAAACACCATATATTTT; cdr3_aa: CASSLTTGGNTIYF; cdr3_length: 14; d_call: NA; j_call: TRBJ1-3; v_call: TRBV5-1; clone_size: NA
cdr3_nt: TGTGCCAGCAGCAGGGAGCGGGCTCGGACCTTGGATTTT; cdr3_aa: CASSRERARTLDF; cdr3_length: 13; d_call: NA; j_call: TRBJ2-3; v_call: TRBV12-3/TRBV12-4; clone_size: NA
cdr3_nt: TGTGCCACCAGTGATTCGAGGACTGGGAGCTCCTACAATGAGCAGTTCTTC; cdr3_aa: CATSDSRTGSSYNEQFF; cdr3_length: 17; d_call: NA; j_call: TRBJ2-1; v_call: TRBV24-1; clone_size: NA
cdr3_nt: TGTGCCAGCAGCCGAGGTGGTACTGGCAAGTACGAGCAGTACTTC; cdr3_aa: CASSRGGTGKYEQYF; cdr3_length: 15; d_call: NA; j_call: TRBJ2-7; v_call: TRBV14; clone_size: NA
cdr3_nt: TGTGCCAGCTCACTGGGGCTAAAAGAGACCCAGTACTTC; cdr3_aa: CASSLGLKETQYF; cdr3_length: 13; d_call: NA; j_call: TRBJ2-5; v_call: TRBV18; clone_size: once
cdr3_nt: TGTGCCAGCAGCTTGGCCCTCGTGGGAGGGGCCTCCTACGAGCAGTACTTC; cdr3_aa: CASSLALVGGASYEQYF; cdr3_length: 17; d_call: TRBD2; j_call: TRBJ2-7; v_call: TRBV5-4; clone_size: NA
cdr3_nt: TGTGCCAGCAGCCAGTCGGCGGGAGCGGGGTGGGGCGAGCAGTACTTC; cdr3_aa: CASSQSAGAGWGEQYF; cdr3_length: 16; d_call: TRBD2; j_call: TRBJ2-7; v_call: TRBV3-1/TRBV3-2; clone_size: once
cdr3_nt: TGTGCCACCAGCAGTGGGACAGGGGGCCTTACTGAAGCTTTCTTT; cdr3_aa: CATSSGTGGLTEAFF; cdr3_length: 15; d_call: TRBD1; j_call: TRBJ1-1; v_call: TRBV15; clone_size: few
cdr3_nt: TGTGCCAGCAGTGATGGGACAGGGTTTTTTGGTACGCAGTATTTT; cdr3_aa: CASSDGTGFFGTQYF; cdr3_length: 15; d_call: TRBD1; j_call: TRBJ2-3; v_call: TRBV2; clone_size: NA
cdr3_nt: TGTGCCACCAGTGATCCCCGGGAAGGGGGAGATAGTCAGCCCCAGCATTTT; cdr3_aa: CATSDPREGGDSQPQHF; cdr3_length: 17; d_call: NA; j_call: TRBJ1-5; v_call: TRBV24-1; clone_size: NA
cdr3_nt: TGTGCCAGCAGTCTGGGGCATGCGACTAGCGGGAGCTCCTACAATGAGCAGTTCTTC; cdr3_aa: CASSLGHATSGSSYNEQFF; cdr3_length: 19; d_call: TRBD2; j_call: TRBJ2-1; v_call: TRBV28; clone_size: NA
cdr3_nt: TGTGCCAGCAGTTCGATTAGCGGGAGTTACGAGCAGTACTTC; cdr3_aa: CASSSISGSYEQYF; cdr3_length: 14; d_call: TRBD2; j_call: TRBJ2-7; v_call: TRBV27; clone_size: NA
cdr3_nt: TGTGCCAGCAGCTCTGTACAGGGGCCGAACACTGAAGCTTTCTTT; cdr3_aa: CASSSVQGPNTEAFF; cdr3_length: 15; d_call: TRBD1; j_call: TRBJ1-1; v_call: TRBV11-2; clone_size: NA
cdr3_nt: TGTGCCAGCAGGATCGGGACAGGTGGTATGAACACTGAAGCTTTCTTT; cdr3_aa: CASRIGTGGMNTEAFF; cdr3_length: 16; d_call: TRBD1; j_call: TRBJ1-1; v_call: TRBV6-6; clone_size: NA
cdr3_nt: TGTGCCAGCAGTGACCCTACAGGGGGTGAACATGAAAAACTGTTTTTT; cdr3_aa: CASSDPTGGEHEKLFF; cdr3_length: 16; d_call: TRBD1; j_call: TRBJ1-4; v_call: TRBV2; clone_size: once
cdr3_nt: TGTGCCAGCAGCTTACCGGACAGACTAAGCACAGATACGCAGTATTTT; cdr3_aa: CASSLPDRLSTDTQYF; cdr3_length: 16; d_call: NA; j_call: TRBJ2-3; v_call: TRBV5-6; clone_size: few
cdr3_nt: TGCGCCAGCAGCCCACGGGACATGGTGGAGACCCAGTACTTC; cdr3_aa: CASSPRDMVETQYF; cdr3_length: 14; d_call: NA; j_call: TRBJ2-5; v_call: TRBV5-1; clone_size: NA
cdr3_nt: TGTGCCAGCAGCCAAGGGGCAGGCCTGAACACTGAAGCTTTCTTT; cdr3_aa: CASSQGAGLNTEAFF; cdr3_length: 15; d_call: NA; j_call: TRBJ1-1; v_call: TRBV3-1/TRBV3-2; clone_size: NA
cdr3_nt: TGTGCCAGCAGTTCCGGGACTAGGAGCACTAGCACAGATACGCAGTATTTT; cdr3_aa: CASSSGTRSTSTDTQYF; cdr3_length: 17; d_call: TRBD2; j_call: TRBJ2-3; v_call: TRBV28; clone_size: NA
cdr3_nt: TGTGCCAGCAGCCCGGAGGGCGCTCGGCCCCAGCATTTT; cdr3_aa: CASSPEGARPQHF; cdr3_length: 13; d_call: NA; j_call: TRBJ1-5; v_call: TRBV3-1/TRBV3-2; clone_size: NA
cdr3_nt: TGTGCCAGCAGCCAAAACCGAGCAACTAATGAAAAACTGTTTTTT; cdr3_aa: CASSQNRATNEKLFF; cdr3_length: 15; d_call: NA; j_call: TRBJ1-4; v_call: TRBV14; clone_size: once
cdr3_nt: TGTGCCAGCAGTACTGGGCAGGGTAGCACCGGGGAGCTGTTTTTT; cdr3_aa: CASSTGQGSTGELFF; cdr3_length: 15; d_call: NA; j_call: TRBJ2-2; v_call: TRBV9; clone_size: NA
cdr3_nt: TGTGCCAGCAGCTTACCGGGGAGCCCCTCCAATGAGCAGTTCTTC; cdr3_aa: CASSLPGSPSNEQFF; cdr3_length: 15; d_call: NA; j_call: TRBJ2-1; v_call: TRBV7-3; clone_size: NA
cdr3_nt: TGTGCCAGCAGTTTATGGACTAGCGGGAGGCGCGATGAGCAGTTCTTC; cdr3_aa: CASSLWTSGRRDEQFF; cdr3_length: 16; d_call: TRBD2; j_call: TRBJ2-1; v_call: TRBV28; clone_size: NA
cdr3_nt: TGTGCCAGCAGTTTCCATACTACAGGGGCCTTTCTCTCTGGGGCCAACGTCCTGACTTTC; cdr3_aa: CASSFHTTGAFLSGANVLTF; cdr3_length: 20; d_call: TRBD1; j_call: TRBJ2-6; v_call: TRBV27; clone_size: NA
cdr3_nt: TGCGCCAGCAGCCCCACAACTAGGGAAGATACGCAGTATTTT; cdr3_aa: CASSPTTREDTQYF; cdr3_length: 14; d_call: NA; j_call: TRBJ2-3; v_call: TRBV5-1; clone_size: NA
cdr3_nt: TGTGCCAGCAGTTTACAGGGGGCCTATGGCTACACCTTC; cdr3_aa: CASSLQGAYGYTF; cdr3_length: 13; d_call: TRBD1; j_call: TRBJ1-2; v_call: TRBV2; clone_size: once
cdr3_nt: TGTGCCAGCAGCTCGCAGGCCTACAATGAGCAGTTCTTC; cdr3_aa: CASSSQAYNEQFF; cdr3_length: 13; d_call: NA; j_call: TRBJ2-1; v_call: TRBV7-2; clone_size: NA
cdr3_nt: TGCGCCAGCAGCCAAGATTACGCGAAAGCCTACACAGATACGCAGTATTTT; cdr3_aa: CASSQDYAKAYTDTQYF; cdr3_length: 17; d_call: NA; j_call: TRBJ2-3; v_call: TRBV4-1; clone_size: once
cdr3_nt: TGTGCCAGTAGTATAGCTGGGGGCGATGAGCAGTTCTTC; cdr3_aa: CASSIAGGDEQFF; cdr3_length: 13; d_call: NA; j_call: TRBJ2-1; v_call: TRBV19; clone_size: NA
cdr3_nt: TGTGCCAGCAGCCCGTGGCTCGTACCTAGCGGGAGTTTAAGCTCCTACGAGCAGTACTTC; cdr3_aa: CASSPWLVPSGSLSSYEQYF; cdr3_length: 20; d_call: TRBD2; j_call: TRBJ2-7; v_call: TRBV7-8; clone_size: few
cdr3_nt: TGTGCCAGCAGCCTACGGACTACCTTCTCCTACAATGAGCAGTTCTTC; cdr3_aa: CASSLRTTFSYNEQFF; cdr3_length: 16; d_call: NA; j_call: TRBJ2-1; v_call: TRBV14; clone_size: NA
cdr3_nt: TGTGCCAGCAGGGAGCGCGGTTCACCCCTCCACTTT; cdr3_aa: CASRERGSPLHF; cdr3_length: 12; d_call: NA; j_call: TRBJ1-6; v_call: TRBV6-5; clone_size: NA
cdr3_nt: TGTGCCAGCAGCTTAGCATTGGGCAATAATGAGCAGTTCTTC; cdr3_aa: CASSLALGNNEQFF; cdr3_length: 14; d_call: NA; j_call: TRBJ2-1; v_call: TRBV7-8; clone_size: once
cdr3_nt: TGCGCCAGCAGCCCGACAGACCGCTATGGCTACACCTTC; cdr3_aa: CASSPTDRYGYTF; cdr3_length: 13; d_call: NA; j_call: TRBJ1-2; v_call: TRBV5-1; clone_size: NA
cdr3_nt: TGTGCCAGTAGTCCGCGTGGCAGAGGAATGAACACTGAAGCTTTCTTT; cdr3_aa: CASSPRGRGMNTEAFF; cdr3_length: 16; d_call: NA; j_call: TRBJ1-1; v_call: TRBV19; clone_size: NA
cdr3_nt: TGTGCCAGCAGCTTACCCGGGAGTTCTCCCCTCCACTTT; cdr3_aa: CASSLPGSSPLHF; cdr3_length: 13; d_call: NA; j_call: TRBJ1-6; v_call: TRBV11-1; clone_size: once
cdr3_nt: TGTGCCAGCAGCTCCAGGGTGGGTGAGCAGTTCTTC; cdr3_aa: CASSSRVGEQFF; cdr3_length: 12; d_call: NA; j_call: TRBJ2-1; v_call: TRBV7-3; clone_size: NA
cdr3_nt: TGTGCGGCCAGCGTGTACAATGAGCAGTTCTTC; cdr3_aa: CAASVYNEQFF; cdr3_length: 11; d_call: NA; j_call: TRBJ2-1; v_call: TRBV25-1; clone_size: NA
cdr3_nt: TGTGCCAGCAGCCCGCCGGGACAGCCTAATGAAAAACTGTTTTTT; cdr3_aa: CASSPPGQPNEKLFF; cdr3_length: 15; d_call: TRBD1; j_call: TRBJ1-4; v_call: TRBV7-9; clone_size: NA
cdr3_nt: TGTGCCAGCAGTACCACAGGGGAGCCCCAGCATTTT; cdr3_aa: CASSTTGEPQHF; cdr3_length: 12; d_call: TRBD1; j_call: TRBJ1-5; v_call: TRBV27; clone_size: NA
cdr3_nt: TGTGCCAGCAGTTCCGGTTTCGCCATATATTTT; cdr3_aa: CASSSGFAIYF; cdr3_length: 11; d_call: NA; j_call: TRBJ1-3; v_call: TRBV6-5; clone_size: NA
cdr3_nt: TGCGCCAGCAGTCAGGAAAACTACTTTAGCAATCAGCCCCAGCATTTT; cdr3_aa: CASSQENYFSNQPQHF; cdr3_length: 16; d_call: NA; j_call: TRBJ1-5; v_call: TRBV23-1; clone_size: NA
cdr3_nt: TGTGCCAGCAGTGAAGCGACAGTTGGCAATCAGCCCCAGCATTTT; cdr3_aa: CASSEATVGNQPQHF; cdr3_length: 15; d_call: NA; j_call: TRBJ1-5; v_call: TRBV6-1; clone_size: NA